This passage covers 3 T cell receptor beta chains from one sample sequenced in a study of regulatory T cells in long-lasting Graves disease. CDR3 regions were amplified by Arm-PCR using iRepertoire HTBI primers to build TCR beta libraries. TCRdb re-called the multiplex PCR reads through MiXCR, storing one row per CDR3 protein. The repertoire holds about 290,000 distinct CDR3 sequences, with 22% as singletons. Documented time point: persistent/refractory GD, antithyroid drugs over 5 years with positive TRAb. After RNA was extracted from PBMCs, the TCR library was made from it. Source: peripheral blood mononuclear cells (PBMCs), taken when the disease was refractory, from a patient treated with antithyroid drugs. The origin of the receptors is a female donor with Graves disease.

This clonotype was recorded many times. CDR3 loop: CASSLSWTSGSYQYF. The CDR3 DNA is TGTGCCAGCAGCTTATCTTGGACTAGCGGGTCCTATCAGTACTTC. The V and J genes are TRBV7-2 and TRBJ2-7; 11 bases line up with TRBD2. Trimming at V came to 2 bases and at J to 10 bases, leaving 10 bases not matched to a gene. Germline CDR1 and CDR2: SGHTA and FQGNSA. CDR3 length: 15 residues.

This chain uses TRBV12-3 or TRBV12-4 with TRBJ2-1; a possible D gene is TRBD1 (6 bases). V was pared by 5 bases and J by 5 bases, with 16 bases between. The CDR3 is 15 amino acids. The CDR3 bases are TGTGCCAGCAGTCCCAGACAGGCTGCTGACAATGAGCAGTTCTTC. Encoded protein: CASSPRQAADNEQFF.

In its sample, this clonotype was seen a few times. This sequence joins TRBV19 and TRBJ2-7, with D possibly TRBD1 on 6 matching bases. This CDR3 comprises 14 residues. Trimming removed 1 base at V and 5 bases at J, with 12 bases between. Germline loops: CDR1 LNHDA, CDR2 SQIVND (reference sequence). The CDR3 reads CASSIVTGTHEQYF. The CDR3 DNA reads TGTGCCAGTAGTATAGTAACAGGGACCCACGAGCAGTACTTC. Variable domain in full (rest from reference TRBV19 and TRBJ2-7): DGGITQSPKYLFRKEGQNVTLSCEQNLNHDAMYWYRQDPGQGLRLIYYSQIVNDFQKGDIAEGYSVSREKKESFPLTVTSAQKNPTAFYLCASSIVTGTHEQYFGPGTRLTVT.